The T cell receptor (beta chain) under discussion was sequenced for a study of T cell repertoires in cytomegalovirus infection (dated by TCRdb to the late 2010s). With regard to the full study: Peptide stimulations targeted recently identified HLA-C-restricted CMV epitopes, whose presentation resists viral immunomodulation, together with well-studied HLA-B-restricted epitopes. Donor HLA type was relevant to the analysis, because carriage of CMV infection together with the matching HLA type was indicated by public TCR beta signatures.

A word on this clonotype: Its antigen is still unknown. Base quality data are lacking; no much larger clone is found one base away.

From cysteine to phenylalanine, the CDR3 is 14 amino acids long. Only the CDR3 region is kept as DNA, spanning 42 bases read in frame from base 1. The junction carries 12 bases between V and J, which are trimmed by 7 bases and 2 bases respectively. From the germline V gene, CDR1 is MNHEY and CDR2 is SVGAGI. The treatment or condition label corresponds to: in vitro stimulation with specific CMV peptide epitopes to enrich CMV-specific T cells. The instrument was an Illumina HiSeq 1500. The public reads were quality trimmed at Q25 with fastp and then assembled into clones with MiXCR by TCRdb, keeping productive beta chains. When rows share a CDR3 protein, they turn into one entry using the most common DNA and genes. Counted in this sample were roughly 700,000 distinct CDR3 sequences; roughly a third of them appeared once. The top ten constitute roughly 20% of the sample. What the work shows at the level of the full study, not this receptor alone: In both this cohort and an independent roughly 400-donor cohort, the cumulative frequency of public TCR beta family members distinguished carriers of CMV infection plus the relevant HLA type. The ex vivo response was dominated by HLA-C-restricted CMV-specific TCR beta clonotypes, and the single most frequent clonotype in two of eight donors was supplied by these HLA-C-restricted clonotypes.

This receptor was taken from a human donor in good health (CMV status not recorded). Some clones in this sample may be carry-over from other donors' samples. In this chain, TRBV6-5 is recombined with TRBJ2-1; a tentative D match to TRBD2 spans 5 bases. The sample was cultured PBMCs, taken from culture after CMV antigen stimulation. CDR3 protein: CASNGEGTYNEQFF. The nucleotide sequence is given as TGTGCCAGCAACGGGGAAGGAACCTACAATGAGCAGTTCTTC.